The 28 T cell receptor beta chains below all came from one sample that was sequenced in a study of blood T cell repertoires in COVID-19. Only in-frame clones appear in the TCRdb table, and some are missing; sequencing was by immunoSEQ multiplex PCR. This sample carries roughly 100,000 clones, over 75% of them seen once, and the ten largest clones take more than 5%. The sample comprised peripheral blood. These receptors originate from a human donor in a cohort sampled during active COVID-19.

The chain links TRBV27 to TRBJ1-5; no firm D call. Trimming took off 3 bases at V and 0 bases at J, with 6 bases between the two ends. The CDR3 consists of 14 residues. Germline CDR1 reads MNHEY; CDR2 reads SMNVEV (reference sequence). CDR3 bases: TGTGCCAGCAGTTTTAGCAATAGCAATCAGCCCCAGCATTTT. Its translation is CASSFSNSNQPQHF.

The CDR3 reads CATSDRDRGSDEQYF. In nucleotides, the CDR3 is TGTGCCACCAGTGACCGGGACAGGGGAAGTGACGAGCAGTACTTC. V usage is TRBV24-1 and J usage is TRBJ2-7; 10 nucleotides line up with TRBD1. CDR3 size: 15 residues. V shed 4 bases, J shed 5 bases, and the junction held 7 bases outside the gene matches. In germline, CDR1 is KGHDR, CDR2 SFDVKD.

The V and J genes are TRBV29-1 and TRBJ2-1, with a weak D call TRBD2 (6 bases). CDR1 SQVTM and CDR2 ANQGSEA come from the germline V gene. This CDR3 region has 14 residues. Deletions cut 4 bases from V and 8 bases from J, with 18 bases between. CDR3 nucleotides: TGCAGCGTTGTCCGGGACTCCGTGGGGGATGAGCAGTTCTTC. Its translation: CSVVRDSVGDEQFF.

This clone was picked up one time. The genes are TRBV12-3 or TRBV12-4 and TRBJ1-6, with D hard to call. Trimming left V 1 base short and J 7 bases short, with 5 bases between. The CDR3 spans 13 residues. For the CDR3, the DNA is TGTGCCAGCAGTTTAGTTATGAATTCACCCCTCCACTTT. This codes for CASSLVMNSPLHF.

Concerning this clone itself: One end of the junction fails to match germline, which may point to a read error. This chain's CDR3 is CASSYSNNEQFF. CDR3 DNA: TGTGCCAGCAGTTACTCCAACAATGAGCAGTTCTTC. The chain couples TRBV28 to TRBJ2-1; D ambiguous. CDR1 and CDR2 (germline): MDHEN, SYDVKM. The CDR3 contains 12 residues.

The rearrangement uses TRBV6-5 and TRBJ2-5; 7 positions match TRBD2. With 10 bases clipped from V and 3 bases from J, the junction kept 8 bases outside the gene matches. This CDR3 has 13 amino acids. The germline CDR1 and CDR2 sequences are MNHEY and SVGAGI. CDR3 sequence (DNA): TGTGCCAACAGCATTCGGGGGGAAGAGACCCAGTACTTC. Protein: CANSIRGEETQYF.

The chain employs TRBV5-4 and TRBJ2-2; the match to TRBD2 covers 11 bases. The junction had 10 bases not matched to a gene; V was cut back by 2 bases and J by 7 bases. This CDR3 comprises 17 residues. CDR1 is SGHNT, CDR2 YYREEE, per germline (reference sequence). The CDR3 coding sequence is TGTGCCAGCAGCTTCTCCATTAGCGGGAGGGCCGACGGGGAGCTGTTTTTT. It encodes CASSFSISGRADGELFF.

The table lists this clone with a count of one. The chain couples TRBV7-3 to TRBJ2-1; 9 nucleotides match TRBD2. The CDR3 has 17 residues. Per germline, CDR1 SGHTA and CDR2 FQGTGA. V shed 5 bases, J shed 7 bases, and the junction held 15 bases outside the gene matches. This chain's CDR3 is CASSGGSGRRSGNEQFF. CDR3 nucleotide sequence: TGTGCCAGCAGCGGCGGTAGCGGGAGACGATCCGGGAATGAGCAGTTCTTC.

There are a few counts of this clone. CDR3 in amino acids: CASSPRRGGVSGTGTDTQYF. In DNA, the CDR3 is TGTGCCAGCAGTCCTCGGCGCGGGGGGGTTTCGGGCACGGGCACAGATACGCAGTATTTT. The V gene is TRBV27, the J gene TRBJ2-3; TRBD2 matches at 9 bases. Germline CDR1 is MNHEY and CDR2 is SMNVEV (reference sequence). The CDR3 extends over 20 amino acids. J was trimmed by 1 base and V by 5 bases; bases with no gene match: 19.

The gene calls are TRBV30 and TRBJ2-5; maybe TRBD2 (5 bases). The CDR3 totals 12 residues. The germline V gene has CDR1 GTSNPN and CDR2 SVGIG (reference sequence). V was pared by 1 base and J by 2 bases, with 5 bases between. The DNA for the CDR3 is TGTGCCTGGAGTGGAGGGCAAGAGACCCAGTACTTC. Its translation is CAWSGGQETQYF.

The V and J genes are TRBV10-3 and TRBJ1-5; D possibly corresponds to TRBD1 (5 bases). Germline V lookup: CDR1 ENHRY, CDR2 SYGVKD. This CDR3 is built from 16 residues. Trimming stripped 2 bases from V and 3 bases from J, with 14 bases between. The CDR3, as DNA: TGTGCCATCAGTGAGAGTGGGGCAGGGAACAATCAGCCCCAGCATTTT. Its protein is CAISESGAGNNQPQHF.

Concerning this clone itself: One end of the junction is discordant with germline, which a read error may explain. The chain carries TRBV12-3 or TRBV12-4 and TRBJ2-1, with TRBD2 identical over 9 bases. CDR3 length equals 13 residues. DNA of the CDR3: TGTGCCAGCAGTTTATCAGATCTAAGCGGGAGGCTCTTC. This encodes CASSLSDLSGRLF.

The chain combines TRBV2 with TRBJ2-1; possible D gene TRBD2, 6 bases. Germline V gives CDR1 SNHLY, CDR2 FYNNEI. Trimming removed 4 bases at V and 0 bases at J, with 10 bases between. The length of the CDR3 is 15 residues. DNA of the CDR3: TGTGCCAGCAGTGCGGGGGTAAACTCCTACAATGAGCAGTTCTTC. Encoded protein: CASSAGVNSYNEQFF.

The gene calls are TRBV5-1 and TRBJ2-7; possibly TRBD2 for D (6 bases). The V gene lost 5 bases and the J gene lost 3 bases, with 15 bases spanning the gap. Germline-derived CDR1 and CDR2 are SGHRS and YFSETQ. The CDR3 loop spans 14 amino acids. DNA of the CDR3: TGCGCCAGCAGGAAGGAGGAGGGGAGCTACGAGCAGTACTTC. Its protein is CASRKEEGSYEQYF.

V gene TRBV6-7 combines with J gene TRBJ2-1; 8 bases align to TRBD2. TRBV6-7 is identified as an open reading frame with a role that is uncertain. V lost 4 bases and J lost 8; bases outside the gene matches: 1. The CDR3 has 12 amino acids. Here the CDR3 reads CASSSGGYEQFF. Written as DNA, the CDR3 is TGTGCCAGCAGTTCGGGAGGGTATGAGCAGTTCTTC.

The CDR3 region has the DNA TGTGCCAGCAGCTTAGCATTCGGGCGGGGTACCGCCTACGAGCAGTACTTC. It specifies CASSLAFGRGTAYEQYF. The V call is TRBV11-2, the J call TRBJ2-7; perhaps TRBD2 as D (6 bases). The V and J ends lost 1 base and 2 bases respectively, with 18 bases between them. Per germline, CDR1 SGHAT and CDR2 FQNNGV. This CDR3 has 17 amino acids.

This chain joins TRBV2 and TRBJ2-1; D not certain. CDR3 length: 15 amino acids. CDR1 SNHLY and CDR2 FYNNEI come from the germline V gene. V was cut by 3 bases and J by 1 base, with 10 bases left in between. The DNA for the CDR3 is TGTGCCAGCAGTGATGATAGGAGTTCCTACAATGAGCAGTTCTTC. This sequence encodes CASSDDRSSYNEQFF.

This chain uses TRBV6-5 with TRBJ1-1; the match to TRBD1 covers 7 bases. CDR1 is MNHEY, CDR2 SVGAGI, per germline. The CDR3 has 16 amino acids. J was trimmed by 0 bases and V by 3 bases; bases with no gene match: 7. The chain's CDR3 is CASSYGDSSMNTEAFF. In nucleotides, the CDR3 is TGTGCCAGCAGTTATGGGGACAGTTCTATGAACACTGAAGCTTTCTTT.

In its sample, this clone was seen once. The rearrangement links TRBV19 to TRBJ2-2; 12 bases match TRBD2. The V gene's germline CDR1 is LNHDA and CDR2 SQIVND (reference sequence). V lost 10 bases, J lost 3 bases, and 27 bases stayed unmatched. CDR3 size: 22 residues. The CDR3 loop is CATPRRRRRTSGVHGDTGELFF. The CDR3, as DNA: TGTGCCACCCCCCGGAGGAGACGTAGGACTAGCGGGGTCCACGGGGACACCGGGGAGCTGTTTTTT.

The CDR3 DNA is TGTGCCAGCAGATATAGCGCCCCCACAGATACGCAGTATTTT. Its translation is CASRYSAPTDTQYF. J is TRBJ2-3 and V is TRBV7-8; TRBD2 is a possible D gene (5 bases). V lost 6 bases and J lost 2, with 12 bases in between. Per germline, CDR1 SGHVS and CDR2 FQNEAQ. This CDR3 is 14 amino acids long.

The chain combines TRBV6-5 with TRBJ1-1; tentative D call: TRBD1 (5 bases). V gave up 5 bases and J gave up 0 bases, with 10 bases separating them. Per germline, CDR1 MNHEY and CDR2 SVGAGI. The CDR3 is made up of 14 amino acids. In DNA, the CDR3 is TGTGCCAGCAGTACAGGCCACATGAACACTGAAGCTTTCTTT. Its protein is CASSTGHMNTEAFF.

The rearrangement uses TRBV9 and TRBJ2-7, with TRBD2 identical over 8 bases. The CDR3 loop spans 15 amino acids. Germline values: CDR1 SGDLS, CDR2 YYNGEE. The junction had 12 bases not matched to a gene; V was cut back by 4 bases and J by 6 bases. Here the CDR3 reads CASSTSSSTSAEQYF. The CDR3, as DNA: TGTGCCAGCAGCACGAGCTCCTCGACTAGCGCCGAGCAGTACTTC.

This chain uses TRBV7-9 with TRBJ2-1, with TRBD2 identical over 10 bases. The CDR3 sequence is 17 residues long. Per germline, CDR1 SEHNR and CDR2 FQNEAQ (reference sequence). V gave up 7 bases and J gave up 2 bases; unmatched junction bases: 11. CDR3 protein: CASIRRWTSGTYNEQFF. DNA for the CDR3: TGTGCCAGCATCCGCAGATGGACTAGCGGCACCTACAATGAGCAGTTCTTC.

The gene calls are TRBV10-3 and TRBJ2-3; no clear D. Trimming removed 0 bases from V and 2 bases from J, with 21 bases in between. Per the germline V gene, CDR1 is ENHRY and CDR2 is SYGVKD. The CDR3 extends over 19 amino acids. The CDR3 is CAISESYLGQERYTDTQYF. CDR3 DNA: TGTGCCATCAGTGAGTCGTACTTGGGCCAGGAAAGATACACAGATACGCAGTATTTT.

In DNA, the CDR3 is TGTGCCAGCAGACAGTCGTCTGAAGCTTTCTTT. Amino acid sequence: CASRQSSEAFF. The rearrangement links TRBV2 to TRBJ1-1, with no clear D. This CDR3 has 11 amino acids. Per germline, CDR1 SNHLY and CDR2 FYNNEI. V lost 6 bases and J 6 bases, leaving 8 bases between the germline ends.

The chain is built from TRBV21-1 and TRBJ2-7; the table's D call, TRBD1, has no DNA check behind it. TRBV21-1 is a documented pseudogene. The CDR3 has 14 amino acids. CDR3 DNA sequence: TGTGCCAGCAGCAAAGTATGGGACAGCTACGAGCAGTACTTC. The encoded protein is CASSKVWDSYEQYF.

The chain joins TRBV28 to TRBJ2-2; D is unclear. Germline V gives CDR1 MDHEN, CDR2 SYDVKM. The germline V and J ends were trimmed by 2 bases and 4 bases, with 5 bases remaining between them. The CDR3 sequence is 13 residues long. CDR3 region: CASSLSLTGELFF. The CDR3 nucleotides are TGTGCCAGCAGTTTAAGCCTCACCGGGGAGCTGTTTTTT.

The genes are TRBV5-6 and TRBJ1-2, with TRBD1 matching 8 bases. The CDR3 extends over 15 amino acids. The trim removed 4 bases at V and 4 bases at J, leaving 9 bases unmatched. From germline, CDR1 is SGHDT and CDR2 YYEEEE. The CDR3 here is CASSAGDRSLYGYTF. DNA of the CDR3: TGTGCCAGCAGCGCCGGGGACAGGAGTCTCTATGGCTACACCTTC.